The 30 T cell receptor beta chains reported below all come from one sample, sequenced in a study of PD-1 blockade in classical Hodgkin lymphoma. All patients experienced relapse after autologous stem cell transplantation, and brentuximab vedotin exposure was variable. TCRdb keeps only in-frame clones here, not all; method: immunoSEQ multiplex PCR. The sample carries approximately 99,000 clones, approximately 90% recorded once. Specimen: peripheral blood mononuclear cells (PBMCs), collected before the second cycle of nivolumab. These receptors all stem from a human donor with classical Hodgkin lymphoma.

J is TRBJ2-1 and V is TRBV5-6; D unresolved. Germline lookup yields CDR1 SGHDT and CDR2 YYEEEE. V lost 2 bases and J 6 bases, leaving 3 bases between the germline ends. This CDR3 is built from 11 residues. The CDR3 DNA sequence: TGTGCCAGCAGCTTTGGCAATGAGCAGTTCTTC. Its protein product is CASSFGNEQFF.

The chain is built from TRBV15 and TRBJ1-2; D gene unclear. The CDR3 sequence is 14 residues long. Trimming removed 7 bases at V and 3 bases at J, with 15 bases between. The germline V gene encodes CDR1 LNHNV and CDR2 YYDKDF (reference sequence). CDR3 bases: TGTGCCACCAAAAACCTAGACACTTACTATGGCTACACCTTC. Translated, it gives CATKNLDTYYGYTF.

The chain is built from TRBV14 and TRBJ1-2; 8 bases fit TRBD1. There are 17 residues in the CDR3. V lost 4 bases, J lost 0 bases, and 10 bases stayed unmatched. Germline V gene data show CDR1 as SGHDN and CDR2 as FVKESK. The CDR3 sequence is CASSPLRDRSPNYGYTF. The CDR3 DNA reads TGTGCCAGCAGCCCCCTCCGGGACAGGAGTCCTAACTATGGCTACACCTTC.

The chain's CDR3 is CASRPDRGVNEQFF. CDR3 DNA: TGTGCCAGCAGACCAGACAGGGGGGTCAATGAGCAGTTCTTC. This chain joins TRBV7-2 and TRBJ2-1, with TRBD1 matching 9 bases. The CDR3 is 14 residues long. Trimming took 6 bases from V and 6 from J; bases not matched to a gene: 6. The germline V gene encodes CDR1 SGHTA and CDR2 FQGNSA.

This sequence joins TRBV5-1 and TRBJ2-3; the match to TRBD1 covers 10 bases. The CDR3 has 16 amino acids. V dropped 4 bases and J dropped 4; count of bases not matched to a gene: 9. The V gene's germline CDR1 is SGHRS and CDR2 YFSETQ. The CDR3 reads CASSAKFGQGADTQYF. DNA for the CDR3: TGCGCCAGCAGCGCAAAATTCGGACAGGGGGCAGATACGCAGTATTTT.

A note on this clone: The junction does not match germline at one end; this may be a read error. The sample holds other DNA sequences that translate to the same CDR3. DNA for the CDR3: TGCGCCAGTAGCTTGGATGCAGCGAACACTGAAGCTTTCTTT. This encodes CASSLDAANTEAFF. This chain links TRBV5-1 with TRBJ1-1, with D hard to call. From germline, CDR1 is SGHRS and CDR2 YFSETQ. The CDR3 runs 14 residues.

The chain links TRBV5-5 to TRBJ1-1, with D possibly matching TRBD1 (5 bases). CDR1 is SGHKS, CDR2 YYEKEE, per germline (reference sequence). This CDR3 region has 12 residues. V lost 0 bases, J lost 10 bases, and 10 bases lay in between. Here the CDR3 DNA reads TGTGCCAGCAGCTTGGCCGGGGCTGGAGCTTTCTTT. It encodes CASSLAGAGAFF.

The rearrangement uses TRBV21-1 and TRBJ2-5; TRBD2 is the table's D call, not checked against the DNA. TRBV21-1 is a pseudogene. The length of the CDR3 is 13 residues. DNA of the CDR3: TGTGCCAGCAGGCGGGAGGGCCCGAAGACCCAGTACTTC. Translated, it gives CASRREGPKTQYF.

V usage is TRBV5-1 and J usage is TRBJ1-1, with TRBD1 matching over 7 bases. CDR1 and CDR2 from the germline V gene are SGHRS and YFSETQ. Trimming removed 1 base from V and 4 bases from J; junction bases left unmatched: 10. There are 16 residues in the CDR3. CDR3 sequence: CASSLSIRRGGTEAFF. CDR3 bases: TGCGCCAGCAGCTTGAGTATTCGCAGGGGGGGCACTGAAGCTTTCTTT.

This chain links TRBV14 with TRBJ1-1, with D hard to call. Germline V CDR1 and CDR2: SGHDN, FVKESK. Deletions cut 2 bases from V and 0 bases from J, with 7 bases between. This CDR3 region has 14 residues. For the CDR3, the DNA is TGTGCCAGCAGCCAATGGGTTATGAACACTGAAGCTTTCTTT. Translating it yields CASSQWVMNTEAFF.

V gene TRBV7-2 combines with J gene TRBJ1-1, with 8 bases lining up with TRBD1. The germline CDR1 and CDR2 sequences are SGHTA and FQGNSA. V lost 5 bases and J lost 1; bases outside the gene matches: 3. The CDR3 has 14 amino acids. CDR3 sequence reads: CASSGDRWNTEAFF. The CDR3 nucleotides are TGTGCCAGCAGCGGGGACAGGTGGAACACTGAAGCTTTCTTT.

This clone was picked up a small number of times. This rearrangement joins TRBV6-6 to TRBJ2-7, with 9 bases that match TRBD2. The CDR3 is 16 amino acids. Germline V gene lookup returns CDR1 MNHNY and CDR2 SVGAGI (reference sequence). Germline trimming cut 0 bases from V and 7 bases from J; bases unmatched to any gene: 10. CDR3 protein: CASSYSSAGGRGEQYF. DNA of the CDR3: TGTGCCAGCAGTTACTCGTCGGCGGGAGGGAGAGGAGAGCAGTACTTC.

The chain is built from TRBV10-3 and TRBJ2-1; possible D gene TRBD2, 5 bases. This CDR3 has 13 amino acids. The germline V and J ends were trimmed by 6 bases and 5 bases, with 11 bases remaining between them. Germline CDR1 is ENHRY and CDR2 is SYGVKD. The CDR3 is CAISGIGDNEQFF. The CDR3 DNA reads as TGTGCCATCAGCGGGATTGGGGACAATGAGCAGTTCTTC.

The V call is TRBV6-5, the J call TRBJ2-7; D may be TRBD1 (5 bases). Germline CDR1 is MNHEY and CDR2 is SVGAGI. V was cut by 8 bases and J by 2 bases, with 13 bases left in between. This CDR3 has 13 residues. Written as DNA, the CDR3 is TGTGCCAGCTGCCCTCGCAGGGCCTACGAGCAGTACTTC. Encoded protein: CASCPRRAYEQYF.

The rearrangement links TRBV7-9 to TRBJ2-1; TRBD2 aligns across 10 bases. The length of the CDR3 is 16 residues. Germline lookup yields CDR1 SEHNR and CDR2 FQNEAQ (reference sequence). The V gene end was trimmed by 5 bases and the J gene end by 6 bases; junction bases not matched to a gene: 10. CDR3 loop: CASSPPSGRKANEQFF. The DNA of the CDR3 is TGTGCCAGCAGCCCCCCTAGCGGGAGAAAGGCCAATGAGCAGTTCTTC.

V and J are TRBV6-4 and TRBJ2-7; 8 bases line up with TRBD2. Losses at the gene ends were 3 bases for V and 2 bases for J; bases not matched to a gene: 15. The germline CDR1 and CDR2 sequences are MRHNA and SNTAGT. The CDR3 runs to 18 residues. CDR3 nucleotides: TGTGCCAGCAGTGAATTCTCGACTAGCGTCCTGGGGACCTACGAGCAGTACTTC. Translating gives CASSEFSTSVLGTYEQYF.

The chain links TRBV4-3 to TRBJ1-5; D unresolved. CDR3 length: 15 residues. CDR1 and CDR2 from the germline V gene are LGHNA and YSLEER. V dropped 0 bases and J dropped 7 bases, with 13 bases sitting between them. For the CDR3, the DNA is TGCGCCAGCAGCCAAGATCTCAGATCATGGCAGCCCCAGCATTTT. Protein: CASSQDLRSWQPQHF.

The chain combines TRBV7-6 with TRBJ2-4; 7 bases agree with TRBD2. J lost 7 bases, V lost 3 bases, and 18 bases had no gene match. Germline CDR1 SGHVS, CDR2 FNYEAQ. This CDR3 is built from 18 residues. CDR3 in DNA: TGTGCCAGCAGCTTGTTTCAGGGCGGGAGTCTTACTACGAACATTCAGTACTTC. Its translation is CASSLFQGGSLTTNIQYF.

The chain uses TRBV6-5 and TRBJ2-5; D not certain. The CDR3 contains 14 residues. Germline CDR1 MNHEY, CDR2 SVGAGI. V shed 5 bases and J shed 11 bases, with 21 bases lying between them. CDR3 loop: CASSPSPTATEQYF. CDR3 coding DNA: TGTGCCAGCAGTCCCTCTCCGACTGCCACGGAGCAGTACTTC.

The chain recombines TRBV15 with TRBJ2-7; 7 nucleotides match TRBD1. CDR1 and CDR2 from the germline V gene are LNHNV and YYDKDF (reference sequence). The ends lost 0 bases at V and 2 bases at J; junction bases unmatched: 1. The CDR3 extends over 14 amino acids. CDR3 amino acids: CATSREGQAYEQYF. Here the CDR3 DNA reads TGTGCCACCAGCAGAGAAGGACAGGCCTACGAGCAGTACTTC.

The CDR3 spells CATSRDNSYNEQFF. The CDR3 nucleotides are TGTGCCACCAGCAGAGATAACAGCTACAATGAGCAGTTCTTC. The chain links TRBV15 to TRBJ2-1; D not certain. The CDR3 loop spans 14 amino acids. Germline lookup yields CDR1 LNHNV and CDR2 YYDKDF (reference sequence). V lost 0 bases and J lost 3, with 6 bases in between.

The chain uses TRBV28 and TRBJ2-5, with 7 bases aligning to TRBD2. The J call is doubtful: the DNA matches TRBJ2-7 better. This CDR3 is 14 amino acids long. Germline loops: CDR1 MDHEN, CDR2 SYDVKM. CDR3 DNA sequence: TGTGCCAGCACCGCAAGGGGAGGGTCCTACGAGCAGTACTTC. It yields the protein CASTARGGSYEQYF.

This chain connects TRBV28 to TRBJ2-7, with 11 positions matching TRBD2. The CDR3 consists of 16 residues. Germline CDR1 and CDR2: MDHEN and SYDVKM. Germline trimming cut 3 bases from V and 4 bases from J; bases unmatched to any gene: 8. The CDR3 sequence is CASSFYVGTSGYEQYF. The CDR3 DNA follows: TGTGCCAGCAGTTTTTATGTCGGGACTAGCGGATACGAGCAGTACTTC. Together with reference TRBV28 and TRBJ2-7, the CDR3 gives the full variable domain: DVKVTQSSRYLVKRTGEKVFLECVQDMDHENMFWYRQDPGLGLRLIYFSYDVKMKEKGDIPEGYSVSREKKERFSLILESASTNQTSMYLCASSFYVGTSGYEQYFGPGTRLTVT.

The DNA for the CDR3 is TGTGCCAGCAGTGTGGGGGGGAACACTGAAGCTTTCTTT. It translates to CASSVGGNTEAFF. The chain has TRBV2 and TRBJ1-1, with D possibly matching TRBD1 (5 bases). V was pared by 4 bases and J by 1 base, with 7 bases between. The CDR3 length is 13 residues. The germline V gene has CDR1 SNHLY and CDR2 FYNNEI.

V is TRBV10-3 and J is TRBJ1-5; no clear D gene. Germline V gene data show CDR1 as ENHRY and CDR2 as SYGVKD. Between the trimmed V and J ends, which lost 5 bases and 3 bases, there was a span of 8 bases. CDR3 length equals 13 residues. CDR3 bases: TGTGCCATCAGTCAGAGGGCCAATCAGCCCCAGCATTTT. This codes for CAISQRANQPQHF.

J is TRBJ2-3 and V is TRBV19, with 7 bases fitting TRBD2. CDR3 length: 16 amino acids. The germline V gene has CDR1 LNHDA and CDR2 SQIVND (reference sequence). The trim removed 5 bases at V and 2 bases at J, leaving 10 bases unmatched. CDR3 residues: CASSVRTRRFTDTQYF. DNA for the CDR3: TGTGCCAGTAGTGTTAGGACTAGGAGGTTCACAGATACGCAGTATTTT.

The rearrangement uses TRBV10-3 and TRBJ1-4; D is undetermined. Germline V gene data show CDR1 as ENHRY and CDR2 as SYGVKD. The CDR3 totals 12 residues. V was clipped by 6 bases and J by 8 bases, with 10 bases between them. In DNA form, the CDR3 reads TGTGCCATCAGCCAACAAGGGGAAAAACTGTTTTTT. Its translation: CAISQQGEKLFF.

The chain is built from TRBV19 and TRBJ2-6, with no clear D. V lost 10 bases, J lost 0 bases, and 13 bases lay in between. Germline V gives CDR1 LNHDA, CDR2 SQIVND (reference sequence). This CDR3 comprises 15 residues. The CDR3 bases are TGTGCCACAAAGGATCTTAGCTCTGGGGCCAACGTCCTGACTTTC. Amino acid sequence: CATKDLSSGANVLTF.

The chain links TRBV6-6 to TRBJ2-1; tentative D call: TRBD2 (5 bases). The CDR3 contains 14 residues. CDR1 is MNHNY, CDR2 SVGAGI, per germline (reference sequence). Trimming shortened V by 3 bases and J by 8 bases, and 14 bases separated the two germline ends. Written as DNA, the CDR3 is TGTGCCAGCAGTTATTTCCCTAACGGGGATGAGCAGTTCTTC. Translated, it gives CASSYFPNGDEQFF.

The chain links TRBV30 to TRBJ1-1; D is ambiguous. The CDR3 extends over 13 amino acids. Germline lookup yields CDR1 GTSNPN and CDR2 SVGIG (reference sequence). V lost 1 base and J lost 4, with 10 bases in between. In DNA, the CDR3 is TGTGCCTGGAGTGACGATTTCTCCACTGAAGCTTTCTTT. This codes for CAWSDDFSTEAFF.